One TCR beta chain is described in this entry. The entry originates in a study of shared clonotypes between healthy human individuals. V was clipped by 3 bases and J by 0 bases, with 12 bases between them. The length of the CDR3 is 16 residues. The germline V gene has CDR1 SGHTA and CDR2 FQGNSA. Original analysis: ImmunoSEQ junction-only sequences lacked quality scores, so their filtering differed. This table comes from immunoSEQ multiplex PCR, and its TCRdb copy is limited to in-frame clones, with some not included. From that table come the V and J calls and clone size; the DNA was used to work out D and trimming. The table shows about 2.4 million clones, with around nine tenths occurring only once.

Material: naive CD4+ T cells sorted from blood. Subset defined: CD45RA+ positively selected. The chain is built from TRBV7-2 and TRBJ1-5; weak D call: TRBD1 (5 bases). This TCR was sampled from a man aged 18 to 29 in good health. The CDR3 protein is CASSLGDGYSNQPQHF. As DNA, the CDR3 is TGTGCCAGCAGCTTGGGGGACGGATATAGCAATCAGCCCCAGCATTTT.